These 5 T cell receptor beta chains were sequenced from one sample in a study of beta chain features in type 1 diabetes. The investigators reverse transcribed all of the isolated RNA, so they sequenced expressed TCRB transcripts. TCRdb's table, derived via immunoSEQ multiplex PCR, lists solely in-frame clones and lacks some. Of 120,000 to 150,000 clones in the sample, about 51% are singletons; the top ten hold 0.35% to 0.45%. What was sequenced was Tregs from blood. The receptors originated from a man between 18 and 35 years old in good health.

The genes are TRBV4-1 and TRBJ2-2; 12 nucleotides line up with TRBD2. The V and J ends lost 4 bases and 0 bases, in that order; junction bases with no gene match: 6. Per the germline V gene, CDR1 is MGHRA and CDR2 is YSYEKL. The length of the CDR3 is 18 residues. The chain's CDR3 is CASSPRLAGASNTGELFF. CDR3 bases: TGCGCCAGCAGCCCCAGACTAGCGGGGGCCTCGAACACCGGGGAGCTGTTTTTT.

The gene calls are TRBV28 and TRBJ1-5; D ambiguous. The germline CDR1 and CDR2 sequences are MDHEN and SYDVKM. The V end was cut by 8 bases, the J end by 6 bases, with 5 bases between. This CDR3 region has 10 residues. CDR3 in DNA: TGTGCCAGCTCTAGTCAGCCCCAGCATTTT. Translating gives CASSSQPQHF.

The chain links TRBV19 to TRBJ2-2; 10 nucleotides agree with TRBD1. Germline CDR1 is LNHDA and CDR2 is SQIVND (reference sequence). This CDR3 contains 16 residues. J was trimmed by 3 bases and V by 5 bases; bases with no gene match: 6. This CDR3 is CASSGRQGADTGELFF. CDR3 nucleotide sequence: TGTGCCAGTAGTGGAAGACAGGGGGCCGACACCGGGGAGCTGTTTTTT.

There are a few counts of this clone. The chain links TRBV30 to TRBJ1-1; D gene unclear. Trimming stripped 3 bases from V and 1 base from J, with 3 bases between. The CDR3 is made up of 11 amino acids. CDR1 is GTSNPN, CDR2 SVGIG, per germline (reference sequence). The CDR3 DNA sequence: TGTGCCTGGAGACAGAACACTGAAGCTTTCTTT. This translates into CAWRQNTEAFF.

The rearrangement uses TRBV6-1 and TRBJ1-1; D remains ambiguous. The CDR3 runs 12 residues. Between the trimmed V and J ends, which lost 7 bases and 6 bases, there was a span of 12 bases. Germline loops: CDR1 MNHNS, CDR2 SASEGT. CDR3 loop: CASISGWSEAFF. The CDR3 DNA reads as TGTGCCAGCATTTCGGGGTGGTCTGAAGCTTTCTTT.